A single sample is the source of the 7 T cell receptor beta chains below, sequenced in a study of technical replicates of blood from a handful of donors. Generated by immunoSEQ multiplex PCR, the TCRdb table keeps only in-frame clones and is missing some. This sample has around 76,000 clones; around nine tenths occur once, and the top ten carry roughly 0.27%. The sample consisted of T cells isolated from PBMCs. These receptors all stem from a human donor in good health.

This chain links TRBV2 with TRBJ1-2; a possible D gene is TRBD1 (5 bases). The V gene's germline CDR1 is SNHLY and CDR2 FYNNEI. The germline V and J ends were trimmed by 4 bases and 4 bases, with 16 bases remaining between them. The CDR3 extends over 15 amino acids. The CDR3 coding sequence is TGTGCCAGCAGTGTCGGCAGGGTCTGGGGCTATGGCTACACCTTC. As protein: CASSVGRVWGYGYTF.

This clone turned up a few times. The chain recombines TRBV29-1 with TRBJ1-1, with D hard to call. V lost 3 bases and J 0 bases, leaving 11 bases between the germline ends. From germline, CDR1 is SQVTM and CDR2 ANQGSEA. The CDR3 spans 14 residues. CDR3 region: CSVEGSDVNTEAFF. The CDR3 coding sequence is TGCAGCGTTGAGGGGAGTGACGTGAACACTGAAGCTTTCTTT. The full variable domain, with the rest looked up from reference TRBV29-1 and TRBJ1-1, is SAVISQKPSRDICQRGTSLTIQCQVDSQVTMMFWYRQQPGQSLTLIATANQGSEATYESGFVIDKFPISRPNLTFSTLTVSNMSPEDSSIYLCSVEGSDVNTEAFFGQGTRLTVV.

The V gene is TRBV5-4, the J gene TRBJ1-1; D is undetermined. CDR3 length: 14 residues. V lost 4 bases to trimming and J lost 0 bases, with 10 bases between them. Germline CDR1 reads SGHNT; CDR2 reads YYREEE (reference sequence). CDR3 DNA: TGTGCCAGCAGCCCGTCTGTAGTGAACACTGAAGCTTTCTTT. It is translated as CASSPSVVNTEAFF. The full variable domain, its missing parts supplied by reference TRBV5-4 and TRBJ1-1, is ETGVTQSPTHLIKTRGQQVTLRCSSQSGHNTVSWYQQALGQGPQFIFQYYREEENGRGNFPPRFSGLQFPNYSSELNVNALELDDSALYLCASSPSVVNTEAFFGQGTRLTVV.

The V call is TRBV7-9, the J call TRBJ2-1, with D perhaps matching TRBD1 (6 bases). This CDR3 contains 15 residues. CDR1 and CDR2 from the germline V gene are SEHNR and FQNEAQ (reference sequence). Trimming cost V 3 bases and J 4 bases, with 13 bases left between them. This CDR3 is CASSFGQTSYNEQFF. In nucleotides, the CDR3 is TGTGCCAGCAGCTTTGGACAGACGTCTTACAATGAGCAGTTCTTC. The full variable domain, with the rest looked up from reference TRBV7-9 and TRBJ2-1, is DTGVSQNPRHKITKRGQNVTFRCDPISEHNRLYWYRQTLGQGPEFLTYFQNEAQLEKSRLLSDRFSAERPKGSFSTLEIQRTEQGDSAMYLCASSFGQTSYNEQFFGPGTRLTVL.

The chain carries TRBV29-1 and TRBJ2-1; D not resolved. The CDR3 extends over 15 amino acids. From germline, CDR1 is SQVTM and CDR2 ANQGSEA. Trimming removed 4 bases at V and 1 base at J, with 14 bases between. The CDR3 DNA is TGCAGCGTTGGGGTCCGACTCTGGTCCTACAATGAGCAGTTCTTC. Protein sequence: CSVGVRLWSYNEQFF.

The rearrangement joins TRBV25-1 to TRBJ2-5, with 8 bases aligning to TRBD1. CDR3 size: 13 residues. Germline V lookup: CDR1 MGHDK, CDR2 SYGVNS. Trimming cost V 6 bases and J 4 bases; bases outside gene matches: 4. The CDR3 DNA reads TGTGCCAGCAGAACCGGGACAGGAGAGACCCAGTACTTC. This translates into CASRTGTGETQYF.

CDR3 nucleotide sequence: TGTGCCAGTAGTATAGGGGGAGGGACAGGTGTCTCCTACGAGCAGTACTTC. Amino acid sequence: CASSIGGGTGVSYEQYF. The rearrangement joins TRBV19 to TRBJ2-7; D may be TRBD1 (8 bases). Germline V gene sequence: CDR1 LNHDA, CDR2 SQIVND (reference sequence). V was trimmed by 1 base and J by 0 bases, leaving 16 bases between them. The CDR3 has 17 amino acids.